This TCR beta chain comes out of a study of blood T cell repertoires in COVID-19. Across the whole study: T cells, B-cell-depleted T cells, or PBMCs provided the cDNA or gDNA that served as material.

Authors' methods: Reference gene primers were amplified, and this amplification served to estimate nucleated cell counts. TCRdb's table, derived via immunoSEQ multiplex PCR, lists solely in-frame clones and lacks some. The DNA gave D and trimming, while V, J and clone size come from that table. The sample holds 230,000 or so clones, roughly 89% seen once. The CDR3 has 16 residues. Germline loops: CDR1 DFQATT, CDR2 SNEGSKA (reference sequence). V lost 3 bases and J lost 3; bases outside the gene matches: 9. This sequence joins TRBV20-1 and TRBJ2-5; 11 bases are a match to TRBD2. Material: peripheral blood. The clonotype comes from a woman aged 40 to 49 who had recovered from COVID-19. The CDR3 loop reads CSASRLAGGREETQYF. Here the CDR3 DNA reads TGCAGTGCTAGTCGGCTAGCGGGGGGTAGAGAAGAGACCCAGTACTTC.